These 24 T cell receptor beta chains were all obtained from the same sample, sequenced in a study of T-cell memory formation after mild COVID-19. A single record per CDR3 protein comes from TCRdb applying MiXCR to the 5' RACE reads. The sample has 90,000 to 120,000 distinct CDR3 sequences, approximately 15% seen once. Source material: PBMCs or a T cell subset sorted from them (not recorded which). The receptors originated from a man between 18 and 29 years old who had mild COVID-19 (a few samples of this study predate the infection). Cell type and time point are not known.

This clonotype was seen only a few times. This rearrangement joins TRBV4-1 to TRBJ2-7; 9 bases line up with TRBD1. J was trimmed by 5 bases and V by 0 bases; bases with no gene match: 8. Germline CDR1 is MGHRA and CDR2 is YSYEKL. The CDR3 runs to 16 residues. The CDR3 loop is CASSQESGTGMHEQYF. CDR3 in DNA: TGCGCCAGCAGCCAAGAGTCCGGGACAGGGATGCACGAGCAGTACTTC.

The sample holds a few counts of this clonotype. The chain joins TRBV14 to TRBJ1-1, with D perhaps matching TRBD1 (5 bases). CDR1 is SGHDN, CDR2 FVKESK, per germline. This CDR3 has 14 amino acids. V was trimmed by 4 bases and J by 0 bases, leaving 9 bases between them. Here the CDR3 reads CASSPRGVNTEAFF. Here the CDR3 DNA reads TGTGCCAGCAGCCCAAGAGGGGTGAACACTGAAGCTTTCTTT.

The chain's CDR3 is CASSQDPMGPGAPYEQYV. In DNA, the CDR3 is TGCGCCAGCAGCCAAGATCCGATGGGGCCAGGGGCCCCCTACGAGCAGTACGTC. The chain links TRBV4-1 to TRBJ2-7, with D maybe TRBD1 (6 bases). The V and J ends lost 0 bases and 2 bases respectively, with 20 bases between them. Germline V gives CDR1 MGHRA, CDR2 YSYEKL. This CDR3 contains 18 residues.

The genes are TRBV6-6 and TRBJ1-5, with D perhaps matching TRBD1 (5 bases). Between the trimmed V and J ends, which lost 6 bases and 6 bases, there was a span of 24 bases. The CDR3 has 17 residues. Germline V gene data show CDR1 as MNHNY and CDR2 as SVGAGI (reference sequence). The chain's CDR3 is CASRGPGLLLMSQPQHF. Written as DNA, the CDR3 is TGTGCCAGCAGGGGACCAGGGCTCTTACTTATGTCTCAGCCCCAGCATTTT.

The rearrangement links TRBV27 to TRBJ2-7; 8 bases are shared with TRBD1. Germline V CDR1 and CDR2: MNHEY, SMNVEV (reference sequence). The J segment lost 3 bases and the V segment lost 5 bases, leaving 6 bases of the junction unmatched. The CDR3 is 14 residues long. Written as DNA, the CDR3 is TGTGCCAGCAGTCAACTAACAGGGGGCTACGAGCAGTACTTC. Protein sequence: CASSQLTGGYEQYF.

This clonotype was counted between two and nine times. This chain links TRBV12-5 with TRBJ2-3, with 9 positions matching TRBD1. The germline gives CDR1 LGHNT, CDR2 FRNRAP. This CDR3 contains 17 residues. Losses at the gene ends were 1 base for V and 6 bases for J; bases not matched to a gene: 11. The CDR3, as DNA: TGTGCTAGTGGTTTGGGGCCCGGGACAGGGTCATCGGATACGCAGTATTTT. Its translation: CASGLGPGTGSSDTQYF.

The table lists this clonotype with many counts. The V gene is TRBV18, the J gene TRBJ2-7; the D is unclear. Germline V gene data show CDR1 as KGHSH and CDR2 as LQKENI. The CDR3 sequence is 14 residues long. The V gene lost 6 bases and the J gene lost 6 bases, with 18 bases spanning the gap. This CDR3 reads CASSPTGSWTEQYV. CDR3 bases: TGTGCCAGCTCGCCGACGGGCAGTTGGACCGAGCAGTACGTC.

The CDR3 sequence is CASSLSGTVEAFF. CDR3 bases: TGTGCCAGCAGTTTATCGGGGACTGTTGAAGCTTTCTTT. This chain joins TRBV12-3 or TRBV12-4 and TRBJ1-1, with a possible D match to TRBD1 (5 bases). The CDR3 extends over 13 amino acids. Trimming took 2 bases from V and 7 from J, leaving 11 bases between them.

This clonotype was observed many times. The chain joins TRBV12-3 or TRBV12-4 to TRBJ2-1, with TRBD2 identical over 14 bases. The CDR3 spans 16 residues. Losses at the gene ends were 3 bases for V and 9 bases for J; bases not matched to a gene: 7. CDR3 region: CASSFPTSGGASEQFF. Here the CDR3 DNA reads TGTGCCAGCAGTTTTCCGACTAGCGGGGGGGCCAGTGAGCAGTTCTTC.

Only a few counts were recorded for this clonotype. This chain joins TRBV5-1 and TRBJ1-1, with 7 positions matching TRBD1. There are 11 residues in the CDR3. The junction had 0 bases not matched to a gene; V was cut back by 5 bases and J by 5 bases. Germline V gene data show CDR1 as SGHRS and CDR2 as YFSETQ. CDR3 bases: TGCGCCAGCAGACAGGGGACTGAAGCTTTCTTT. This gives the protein CASRQGTEAFF.

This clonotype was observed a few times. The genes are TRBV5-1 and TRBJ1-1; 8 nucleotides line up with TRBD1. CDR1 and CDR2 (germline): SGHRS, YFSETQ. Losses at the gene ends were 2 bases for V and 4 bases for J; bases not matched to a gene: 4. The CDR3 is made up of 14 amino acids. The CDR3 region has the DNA TGCGCCAGCAGCTTTCAGGGGGCGAGCACTGAAGCTTTCTTT. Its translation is CASSFQGASTEAFF.

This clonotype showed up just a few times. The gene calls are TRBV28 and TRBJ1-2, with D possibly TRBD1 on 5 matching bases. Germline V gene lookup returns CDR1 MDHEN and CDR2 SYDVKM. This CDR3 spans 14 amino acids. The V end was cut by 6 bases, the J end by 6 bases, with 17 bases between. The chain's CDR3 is CASSRVGREDGYTF. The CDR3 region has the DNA TGTGCCAGCAGCCGCGTGGGCAGGGAGGATGGCTACACCTTC.

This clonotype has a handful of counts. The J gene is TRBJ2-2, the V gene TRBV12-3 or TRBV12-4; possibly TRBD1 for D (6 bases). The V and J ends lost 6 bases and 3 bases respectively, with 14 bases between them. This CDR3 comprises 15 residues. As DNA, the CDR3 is TGTGCCAGCAGGGAGGATAACAGGGACACCGGGGAGCTGTTTTTT. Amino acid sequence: CASREDNRDTGELFF.

In nucleotides, the CDR3 is TGTGCCAGCAGCTTAGGTACGCGGGGGGCCTACAATGAGCAGTTCTTC. Its translation: CASSLGTRGAYNEQFF. The chain uses TRBV11-2 and TRBJ2-1; TRBD2 agrees at 8 bases. With 1 base clipped from V and 2 bases from J, the junction kept 4 bases outside the gene matches. CDR1 is SGHAT, CDR2 FQNNGV, per germline. CDR3 size: 16 residues.

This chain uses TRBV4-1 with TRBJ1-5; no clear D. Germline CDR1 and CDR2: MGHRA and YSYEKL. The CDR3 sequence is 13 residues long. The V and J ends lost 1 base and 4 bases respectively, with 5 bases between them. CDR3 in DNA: TGCGCCAGCAGCCAAGTATCAAATCAGCCCCAGCATTTT. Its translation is CASSQVSNQPQHF.

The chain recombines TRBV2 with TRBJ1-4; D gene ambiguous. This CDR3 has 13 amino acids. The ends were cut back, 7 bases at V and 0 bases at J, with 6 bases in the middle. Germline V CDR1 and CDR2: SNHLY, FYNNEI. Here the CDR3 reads CASTTTTNEKLFF. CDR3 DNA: TGTGCCAGCACGACAACAACTAATGAAAAACTGTTTTTT.

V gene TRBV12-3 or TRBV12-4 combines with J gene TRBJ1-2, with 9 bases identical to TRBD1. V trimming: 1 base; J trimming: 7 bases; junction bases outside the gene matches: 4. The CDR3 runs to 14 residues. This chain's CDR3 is CASSLDRGLSGYTF. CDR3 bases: TGTGCCAGCAGTTTAGACAGGGGGCTTAGTGGCTACACCTTC.

The CDR3 here is CAAAGESPGYNSPLHF. The CDR3 coding sequence is TGTGCCGCCGCGGGGGAATCTCCAGGTTATAATTCACCCCTCCACTTT. The chain employs TRBV2 and TRBJ1-6; D is perhaps TRBD1 (5 bases). The germline CDR1 and CDR2 sequences are SNHLY and FYNNEI. There are 16 residues in the CDR3. V lost 11 bases to trimming and J lost 4 bases, with 21 bases between them.

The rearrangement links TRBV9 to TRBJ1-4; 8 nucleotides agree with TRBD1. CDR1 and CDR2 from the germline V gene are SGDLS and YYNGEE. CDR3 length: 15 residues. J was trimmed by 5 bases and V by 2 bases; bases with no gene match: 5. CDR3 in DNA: TGTGCCAGCAGCGTTCGACAGGGGTACAATGAAAAACTGTTTTTT. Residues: CASSVRQGYNEKLFF.

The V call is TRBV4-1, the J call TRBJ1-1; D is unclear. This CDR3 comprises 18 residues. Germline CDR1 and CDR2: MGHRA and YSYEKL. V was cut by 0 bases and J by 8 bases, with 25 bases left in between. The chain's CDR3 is CASSQDGRVISSFVEAFF. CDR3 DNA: TGCGCCAGCAGCCAAGATGGAAGGGTAATCTCGTCCTTTGTCGAAGCTTTCTTT.

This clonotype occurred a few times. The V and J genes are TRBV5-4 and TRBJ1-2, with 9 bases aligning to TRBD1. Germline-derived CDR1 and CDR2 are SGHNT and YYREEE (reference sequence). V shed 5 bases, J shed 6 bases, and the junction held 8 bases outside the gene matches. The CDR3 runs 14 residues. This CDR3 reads CASSPWTGDDGYTF. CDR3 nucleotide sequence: TGTGCCAGCAGTCCCTGGACAGGGGACGATGGCTACACCTTC.

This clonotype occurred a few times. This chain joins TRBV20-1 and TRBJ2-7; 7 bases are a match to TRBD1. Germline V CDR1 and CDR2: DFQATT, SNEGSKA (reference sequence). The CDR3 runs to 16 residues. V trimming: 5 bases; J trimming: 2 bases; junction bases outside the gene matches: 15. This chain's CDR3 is CSAGPGPGQFTYEQYF. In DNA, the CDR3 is TGCAGTGCTGGCCCGGGACCGGGACAGTTTACCTACGAGCAGTACTTC.

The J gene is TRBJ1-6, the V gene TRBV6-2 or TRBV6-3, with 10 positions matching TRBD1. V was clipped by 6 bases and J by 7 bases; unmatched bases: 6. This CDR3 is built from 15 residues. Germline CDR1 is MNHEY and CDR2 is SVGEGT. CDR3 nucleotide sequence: TGTGCCAGCAGGGACCGGACAGGGGGAAATTCACCCCTCCACTTT. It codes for CASRDRTGGNSPLHF.

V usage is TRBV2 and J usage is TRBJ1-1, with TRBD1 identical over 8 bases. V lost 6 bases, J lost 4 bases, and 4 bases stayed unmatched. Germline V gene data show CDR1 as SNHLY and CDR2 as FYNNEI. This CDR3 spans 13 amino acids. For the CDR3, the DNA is TGTGCCAGCAGCTGGACAGGGAGCACTGAAGCTTTCTTT. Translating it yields CASSWTGSTEAFF.